This T cell receptor beta chain is drawn from a study of beta chain features in type 1 diabetes. The entirety of the isolated RNA underwent reverse transcription, so expressed TCRB transcripts were sequenced. Assay: immunoSEQ multiplex PCR; the TCRdb copy retains only in-frame clones and omits some. The sample has around 300,000 clones; 8% are singletons. The V end lost 7 bases, the J end lost 6 bases, and 16 bases lay between the germline ends. Germline lookup yields CDR1 LNHDA and CDR2 SQIVND (reference sequence). The CDR3 has 14 amino acids. This TCR was sampled from a woman younger than 30 in good health. The sample was central memory CD4+ T cells from blood. This rearrangement joins TRBV19 to TRBJ2-1; possibly TRBD2 for D (7 bases). CDR3 in DNA: TGTGCCAGTACGGGGGGCGGGAGCGGCAATGAGCAGTTCTTC. It is translated as CASTGGGSGNEQFF.